These 8 T cell receptor beta chains share one sample of origin, sequenced in a study of T-cell memory formation after mild COVID-19. One entry per CDR3 protein results from TCRdb running MiXCR on the 5' RACE reads. The data hold about 140,000 distinct CDR3 sequences, with roughly 13% observed a single time. The sequencing sample was made of PBMCs or a T cell subset sorted from them (not recorded which). The receptors shown here come from an adult woman who had mild COVID-19 (a few samples of this study predate the infection). Cell type and time point are not known.

The gene calls are TRBV2 and TRBJ2-3, with 13 bases aligning to TRBD2. Germline V lookup: CDR1 SNHLY, CDR2 FYNNEI. Trimming took 0 bases from V and 2 from J; bases not matched to a gene: 2. CDR3 length equals 17 residues. CDR3 region: CASSEAGTSGDTDTQYF. The CDR3, as DNA: TGTGCCAGCAGTGAAGCGGGGACTAGCGGGGACACAGATACGCAGTATTTT.

The V and J genes are TRBV20-1 and TRBJ2-7; 10 bases are shared with TRBD2. CDR1 is DFQATT, CDR2 SNEGSKA, per germline (reference sequence). CDR3 length: 15 amino acids. V gave up 3 bases and J gave up 1 base; unmatched junction bases: 6. The CDR3 here is CSARSLAGVSYEQYF. The CDR3 coding sequence is TGCAGTGCTAGGAGTCTAGCGGGAGTATCCTACGAGCAGTACTTC.

The rearrangement links TRBV12-3 or TRBV12-4 to TRBJ2-5; D remains ambiguous. CDR3 length: 12 residues. Trimming removed 2 bases from V and 0 bases from J, with 1 base in between. CDR3 in DNA: TGTGCCAGCAGTTTAAACCAAGAGACCCAGTACTTC. Protein product: CASSLNQETQYF.

This clonotype was detected a few times. J is TRBJ2-6 and V is TRBV4-3; 7 positions agree with TRBD1. CDR3 length equals 14 residues. The V and J ends lost 4 bases and 13 bases, in that order; junction bases with no gene match: 10. CDR1 and CDR2 from the germline V gene are LGHNA and YSLEER. The CDR3 is CASSLDTGDWVLTF. The CDR3 nucleotides are TGCGCCAGCAGCCTTGATACAGGGGATTGGGTCCTGACTTTC.

This clonotype was picked up many times. V and J are TRBV11-2 and TRBJ2-1, with 8 bases aligning to TRBD2. Losses at the gene ends were 4 bases for V and 4 bases for J; bases not matched to a gene: 3. The germline V gene encodes CDR1 SGHAT and CDR2 FQNNGV. The CDR3 consists of 14 residues. CDR3 nucleotides: TGTGCCAGCAGCTGGAGCGGGGGTTACAATGAGCAGTTCTTC. It translates to CASSWSGGYNEQFF.

This clonotype was seen repeatedly, ten times or more. This chain connects TRBV20-1 to TRBJ2-1; D is unresolved. CDR3 length equals 10 residues. Trimming shortened V by 6 bases and J by 8 bases, and 8 bases separated the two germline ends. Germline V gives CDR1 DFQATT, CDR2 SNEGSKA (reference sequence). CDR3 sequence reads: CSARLDEQFF. The DNA for the CDR3 is TGCAGTGCAAGACTTGATGAGCAGTTCTTC.

This clonotype has a handful of counts. V usage is TRBV10-3 and J usage is TRBJ2-7, with a weak D call TRBD1 (5 bases). Trimming stripped 3 bases from V and 6 bases from J, with 15 bases between. Germline V gene sequence: CDR1 ENHRY, CDR2 SYGVKD. The length of the CDR3 is 14 residues. DNA for the CDR3: TGTGCCATCAGTGATTCGAACAAAGGGGCCGAGCAGTACTTC. Its translation is CAISDSNKGAEQYF.

The chain carries TRBV11-2 and TRBJ2-3; D is unclear. The CDR3 consists of 13 residues. Germline V gene sequence: CDR1 SGHAT, CDR2 FQNNGV. The V and J ends lost 5 bases and 4 bases respectively, with 10 bases between them. In DNA form, the CDR3 reads TGTGCCAGCAGCGCCCCCCCCGCAGATACGCAGTATTTT. Translation gives CASSAPPADTQYF.